This TCR beta chain was captured by sequencing in a study of blood T cell repertoires in COVID-19. About the study: Italy, Spain and the United States were the sources of the convalescent and acute COVID-19 samples. T cells, B-cell-depleted T cells, or PBMCs supplied cDNA or gDNA.

Repertoires were generated with immunoSEQ multiplex PCR, while TCRdb's copy carries only in-frame clones and drops some. The sample contains some 240,000 clones, more than 70% of which appear only once. Germline values: CDR1 MDHEN, CDR2 SYDVKM. The V end lost 4 bases, the J end lost 11 bases, and 11 bases lay between the germline ends. The CDR3 extends over 11 amino acids. The chain employs TRBV28 and TRBJ1-2, with unresolved D. The clonotype comes from a human donor in a cohort sampled during active COVID-19. Source material: peripheral blood. The CDR3 coding sequence is TGTGCCAGCAGTTGGCCCTCACAATACACCTTC. Translation: CASSWPSQYTF.